The rows below give T cell receptor beta chains drawn from one sample of a study of cytomegalovirus exposure and HLA in healthy donors. This table comes from immunoSEQ multiplex PCR, and its TCRdb copy is limited to in-frame clones, with some not included. This sample has tens of thousands of clones; roughly nine tenths occur once, and the top ten carry approximately 9.2%. The source material was PBMCs. The receptors derive from a man aged 25-45 years in good health and CMV-seropositive. Each CDR3 is given with its conserved first and last residue. A D gene is named only where the DNA matches it firmly. Expanded clones are given a class, and other clones once, few, many or no size at all.

TRBV15,NA,TRBJ2-3,NA,TGTGCCACCAGCAGAGGGGCAGGTCCTCGGACAGATACGCAGTATTTT,CATSRGAGPRTDTQYF
TRBV30,NA,TRBJ1-1,NA,TGTGCCTGGAGTGGGGGCGTCTATACTGAAGCTTTCTTT,CAWSGGVYTEAFF
TRBV10-3,TRBD1,TRBJ2-3,NA,TGTGCCATCAGCAAGGACAGGGGAAGAGGGGATACGCAGTATTTT,CAISKDRGRGDTQYF
TRBV19,TRBD1,TRBJ2-2,NA,TGTGCCAGTAGTCCCCGACAGGGGACGAACACCGGGGAGCTGTTTTTT,CASSPRQGTNTGELFF
TRBV5-6,NA,TRBJ2-5,NA,TGTGCCAGCAGCCCCCTCGACAGGAAAGAGACCCAGTACTTC,CASSPLDRKETQYF
TRBV6-1,TRBD1,TRBJ1-1,NA,TGTGCCAGCAGTGATTTCGGGACAGCAGCTTTCTTT,CASSDFGTAAFF
TRBV4-1,TRBD2,TRBJ2-1,NA,TGCGCCAGCAGCCTCTACCCGGGACTAGACTACAATGAGCAGTTCTTC,CASSLYPGLDYNEQFF
TRBV28,TRBD1,TRBJ2-7,NA,TGTGCCAGCAGTACCCCAGGACAGGGAAGCTCCTACGAGCAGTACTTC,CASSTPGQGSSYEQYF
TRBV6-1,NA,TRBJ1-1,NA,TGTGCCAGCAGCACACAGGGCGGCGACACTGAAGCTTTCTTT,CASSTQGGDTEAFF
TRBV28,NA,TRBJ1-2,NA,TGTGCCAGCATTCGAAGATGGGGCGGTGGCTACACCTTC,CASIRRWGGGYTF
TRBV29-1,NA,TRBJ2-3,NA,TGCAGCAAGGGGGGGGTCCAAACAGATACGCAGTATTTT,CSKGGVQTDTQYF
TRBV5-1,NA,TRBJ1-1,few,TGCGCCAGCAGCTTGGCCGGGTACACTGAAGCTTTCTTT,CASSLAGYTEAFF
TRBV2,NA,TRBJ2-5,NA,TGTGCCAGCAGTTCACGGAGGGGGGGCGCAGAGACCCAGTACTTC,CASSSRRGGAETQYF
TRBV28,TRBD2,TRBJ2-5,NA,TGTGCCAGCAGTTCAAGTCCCGGGACTAGCGTGTGGGAGACCCAGTACTTC,CASSSSPGTSVWETQYF
TRBV4-2,TRBD2,TRBJ2-2,NA,TGTGCCAGCAGCCGCGCCGGGACTAGGTATCCCGGGGAGCTGTTTTTT,CASSRAGTRYPGELFF
TRBV19,TRBD1,TRBJ1-1,NA,TGTGCCAGTAGTGTCGGACAGGCTGCTGAAGCTTTCTTT,CASSVGQAAEAFF
TRBV5-4,NA,TRBJ2-7,once,TGTGCCAGCAGCTTGTATTACGGCTCCTACGAGCAGTACTTC,CASSLYYGSYEQYF
TRBV29-1,TRBD2,TRBJ2-1,NA,TGCAGCGTTCTCTCCCCGAGCGGGGACTCCTACAATGAGCAGTTCTTC,CSVLSPSGDSYNEQFF
TRBV27,TRBD1,TRBJ1-2,NA,TGTGCCAGCAGTCCAACGGCCGGGACAGTCTATGGCTACACCTTC,CASSPTAGTVYGYTF
TRBV5-1,TRBD1,TRBJ1-1,NA,TGCGCCAGCAGGTCCGGGACAGGGAACACTGAAGCTTTCTTT,CASRSGTGNTEAFF
TRBV19,NA,TRBJ1-5,NA,TGTGCCAGTAGGCGGCAGGGCAGCAGTCAGCCCCAGCATTTT,CASRRQGSSQPQHF
TRBV27,TRBD2,TRBJ2-1,NA,TGTGCCAGCAGTTTTTTTGGCGGGAGTGTTCCCAATGAGCAGTTCTTC,CASSFFGGSVPNEQFF
TRBV28,TRBD2,TRBJ2-7,NA,TGTGCCAGCAGTTTCGGCGAAGGGACTAGCGGGCTTTTAACCTACGAGCAGTACTTC,CASSFGEGTSGLLTYEQYF
TRBV11-2,TRBD2,TRBJ2-7,NA,TGTGCCAGCAGCTTTGGTGGGACTACGAGCTCCTACGAGCAGTACTTC,CASSFGGTTSSYEQYF
TRBV19,TRBD2,TRBJ2-1,NA,TGTGCCAGTGGGGGGACTAGTTACAATGAGCAGTTCTTC,CASGGTSYNEQFF
TRBV2,TRBD1,TRBJ2-5,NA,TGTGCCAGCAGTGACTTGGGACAGTTGGCCCAGTACTTC,CASSDLGQLAQYF
TRBV28,NA,TRBJ2-1,NA,TGTGCCAGCAGGGGTGGGAGTCTGGACAATGAGCAGTTCTTC,CASRGGSLDNEQFF
TRBV18,TRBD1,TRBJ2-7,NA,TGTGCCAGCTCACCGCGGGACAGGGTCTACGAGCAGTACTTC,CASSPRDRVYEQYF
TRBV5-6,NA,TRBJ1-5,NA,TGTGCCAGCAGCTTGAGGCAGGCGGGAAATCAGCCCCAGCATTTT,CASSLRQAGNQPQHF
TRBV6-1,NA,TRBJ2-7,few,TGTGCCAGCAGTGAAGGTAGCGGAGGCTCCTACGAGCAGTACTTC,CASSEGSGGSYEQYF
TRBV7-8,NA,TRBJ2-6,NA,TGCGCCAGCAGCCCGACAGACTCTGGGGCCAACGTCCTGACTTTC,CASSPTDSGANVLTF
TRBV7-6,NA,TRBJ2-1,NA,TGTGCCAGCAGCTTATATTCCCGCGGGACCTCCTACAATGAGCAGTTCTTC,CASSLYSRGTSYNEQFF
TRBV5-1,NA,TRBJ1-2,NA,TGCGCCAGCAGCTTGGGAGCCCTATCGGACTATGGCTACACCTTC,CASSLGALSDYGYTF
TRBV4-1,NA,TRBJ1-5,NA,TGCGCCAGCAGCGACCGCTCCAAAGGGGATCAGCCCCAGCATTTT,CASSDRSKGDQPQHF
TRBV11-3,NA,TRBJ2-2,NA,TGTGCCAGCAGCTTAGTGGGTGGGCAGCCGGACACCGGGGAGCTGTTTTTT,CASSLVGGQPDTGELFF
TRBV28,TRBD1,TRBJ1-2,NA,TGTGCCAGCAGTAAGACAGGGAATATTTGGGACTATGGCTACACCTTC,CASSKTGNIWDYGYTF